In this sample, the clone carrying this T cell receptor (beta chain) turned up many times. No antigen is known for it. This sample was taken from a study of T cell repertoires in cytomegalovirus infection. About the research overall: Public TCR beta signature analysis indicated the presence of both CMV infection and matching HLA type.

V lost 1 base, J lost 5 bases, and 6 bases stayed unmatched. Germline CDR1 reads SGHVS; CDR2 reads FNYEAQ. There are 16 residues in the CDR3. Using its own MiXCR run on the reads, TCRdb lists one record per CDR3 protein. The table shows approximately 750,000 distinct CDR3 sequences, with 35% occurring only once. Study observations and caveats: Dominating the ex vivo response were HLA-C-restricted CMV-specific TCR beta clonotypes. The cumulative frequency of public TCR beta families distinguished individuals who carried CMV together with the relevant HLA.

The sequence derives from a human donor in good health (CMV status not recorded). Some clones in this sample may be carry-over from other donors' samples. Material for sequencing was PBMCs. The chain has TRBV7-6 and TRBJ2-3; 10 positions agree with TRBD2. The CDR3 spells CASSLDLGTSVDTQYF. The CDR3 region has the DNA TGTGCCAGCAGCTTAGATCTGGGGACTAGCGTAGATACGCAGTATTTT.